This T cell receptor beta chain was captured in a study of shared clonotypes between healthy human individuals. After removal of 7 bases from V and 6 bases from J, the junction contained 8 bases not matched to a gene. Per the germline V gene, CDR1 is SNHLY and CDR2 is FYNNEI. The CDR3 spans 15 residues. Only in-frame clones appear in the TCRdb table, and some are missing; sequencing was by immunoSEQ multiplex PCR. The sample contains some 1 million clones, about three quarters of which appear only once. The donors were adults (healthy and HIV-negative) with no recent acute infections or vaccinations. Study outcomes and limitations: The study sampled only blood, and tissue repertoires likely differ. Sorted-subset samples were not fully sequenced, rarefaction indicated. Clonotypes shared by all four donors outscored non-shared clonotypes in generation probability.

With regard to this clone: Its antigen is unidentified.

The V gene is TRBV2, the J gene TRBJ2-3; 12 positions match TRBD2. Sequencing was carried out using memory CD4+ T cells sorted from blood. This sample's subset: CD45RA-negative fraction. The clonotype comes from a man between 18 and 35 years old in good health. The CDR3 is CASTGGLAGFDTQYF. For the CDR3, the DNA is TGTGCCAGCACGGGCGGACTAGCGGGGTTCGATACGCAGTATTTT.